This T cell receptor beta chain is drawn from a study of cytomegalovirus exposure and HLA in healthy donors. Primers included in the PCR were 60 Vbeta and 13 Jbeta primers. The method was immunoSEQ multiplex PCR; TCRdb's version includes in-frame clones alone and lacks a portion of them. The sample has tens of thousands of clones; approximately 82% are singletons. The CDR3 length is 11 residues. The sequencing sample was made of PBMCs. The V and J genes are TRBV12-1 and TRBJ1-2. TRBV12-1 is noted as a pseudogene. The sequence was collected from a man aged 40-55 years in good health and CMV-seronegative. The CDR3 DNA is TGTGCCAGCAGTTACAAGACCGGGACTCCCTTC. The encoded protein is CASSYKTGTPF.